The 28 T cell receptor beta chains below were found in one sample sequenced in a study of blood T cell repertoires in COVID-19. Sequencing was performed with immunoSEQ multiplex PCR; in TCRdb, only in-frame clones are kept and a portion is missing. The sample lists about 250,000 clones, about nine tenths occurring once. The sequenced material came from PBMCs or T cells enriched from blood (not recorded which). The receptors here all came from a woman between 45 and 65 years old who had recovered from COVID-19.

The chain carries TRBV5-1 and TRBJ1-2; the match to TRBD1 covers 8 bases. Losses at the gene ends were 4 bases for V and 4 bases for J; bases not matched to a gene: 6. The CDR3 contains 14 residues. Germline-derived CDR1 and CDR2 are SGHRS and YFSETQ. The CDR3 protein is CASSPDRGGYGYTF. The CDR3 DNA reads TGCGCCAGCAGCCCTGACAGGGGCGGCTATGGCTACACCTTC.

For this clone: At one boundary the junction diverges from the germline segment, which might be a read error. The chain couples TRBV7-7 to TRBJ2-7; the D gene is possibly TRBD1 (5 bases). The CDR3 covers 15 residues. The V gene's germline CDR1 is SSHAT and CDR2 FNYEAQ (reference sequence). DNA for the CDR3: TGTGCTAGCAGCCAAGGGCCCAGGGATTACTACGAGCAGTACTTC. Translation: CASSQGPRDYYEQYF. The full variable domain, its missing parts supplied by reference TRBV7-7 and TRBJ2-7, is GAGVSQSPRYKVTKRGQDVTLRCDPISSHATLYWYQQALGQGPEFLTYFNYEAQPDKSGLPSDRFSAERPEGSISTLTIQRTEQRDSAMYRCASSQGPRDYYEQYFGPGTRLTVT.

J is TRBJ1-2 and V is TRBV19, with TRBD1 matching over 8 bases. CDR1 LNHDA and CDR2 SQIVND come from the germline V gene (reference sequence). V was pared by 3 bases and J by 2 bases, with 8 bases of the junction left unmatched. The CDR3 is made up of 16 amino acids. CDR3: CASSIDVDRGNYGYTF. CDR3 nucleotide sequence: TGTGCCAGTAGTATCGACGTCGACAGGGGAAACTATGGCTACACCTTC.

The gene calls are TRBV29-1 and TRBJ1-2, with D possibly being TRBD1 (5 bases). Germline-derived CDR1 and CDR2 are SQVTM and ANQGSEA. CDR3 length: 14 amino acids. The V gene lost 1 base and the J gene lost 0 bases, with 9 bases spanning the gap. The CDR3 nucleotides read TGCAGCGTTGAAGCAGACAGATCTAACTATGGCTACACCTTC. It specifies CSVEADRSNYGYTF.

CDR3 nucleotide sequence: TGTGCCAGCAGCTTAACCCCCGGTTCAACAGGGTCCTACGAGCAGTACTTC. It codes for CASSLTPGSTGSYEQYF. V is TRBV7-2 and J is TRBJ2-7; tentatively, D is TRBD1 (6 bases). Germline V CDR1 and CDR2: SGHTA, FQGNSA. Trimming removed 2 bases from V and 1 base from J, with 18 bases in between. CDR3 length: 17 residues.

This chain uses TRBV6-2 or TRBV6-3 with TRBJ2-1, with 9 bases identical to TRBD2. The CDR3 contains 16 residues. Germline V gives CDR1 MNHEY, CDR2 SVGEGT. The V segment lost 5 bases and the J segment 1 base; nucleotides outside the gene matches: 6. CDR3 coding DNA: TGTGCCAGCAGTGTAAGACTAGCGGCTTCCTACAATGAGCAGTTCTTC. Its translation is CASSVRLAASYNEQFF.

This clone appeared a few times. The chain couples TRBV28 to TRBJ1-3; D gene ambiguous. V was cut by 7 bases and J by 8 bases, with 18 bases left in between. Germline lookup yields CDR1 MDHEN and CDR2 SYDVKM. The CDR3 covers 14 residues. This CDR3 reads CASTPSGLGDTIYF. The CDR3, as DNA: TGTGCCAGCACCCCGTCGGGGTTGGGTGACACCATATATTTT. Drawing the rest from reference TRBV28 and TRBJ1-3, the complete variable domain is DVKVTQSSRYLVKRTGEKVFLECVQDMDHENMFWYRQDPGLGLRLIYFSYDVKMKEKGDIPEGYSVSREKKERFSLILESASTNQTSMYLCASTPSGLGDTIYFGEGSWLTVV.

CDR3 amino acids: CASSQDRGANYGYTF. The CDR3 DNA is TGTGCCAGCAGCCAAGACAGGGGGGCCAACTATGGCTACACCTTC. This sequence joins TRBV14 and TRBJ1-2; 7 bases are shared with TRBD1. Germline V lookup: CDR1 SGHDN, CDR2 FVKESK. The trim removed 0 bases at V and 2 bases at J, leaving 3 bases unmatched. The CDR3 has 15 amino acids.

The rearrangement uses TRBV6-5 and TRBJ2-7; possible D gene TRBD1, 5 bases. The germline CDR1 and CDR2 sequences are MNHEY and SVGAGI. CDR3 length: 11 amino acids. V was clipped by 5 bases and J by 5 bases, with 7 bases between them. The CDR3 coding sequence is TGTGCCAGCAGTAGACAGCACGAGCAGTACTTC. It specifies CASSRQHEQYF.

The V and J genes are TRBV9 and TRBJ2-2; 8 nucleotides line up with TRBD2. The CDR3 sequence is 14 residues long. Unmatched junction bases numbered 3, after V lost 2 bases and J lost 6 bases. Germline V gene lookup returns CDR1 SGDLS and CDR2 YYNGEE. CDR3 residues: CASSVLLAAGELFF. The CDR3 DNA reads as TGTGCCAGCAGCGTCCTACTAGCGGCCGGGGAGCTGTTTTTT.

The V and J genes are TRBV30 and TRBJ1-1; 8 nucleotides align to TRBD1. V was clipped by 5 bases and J by 11 bases; unmatched bases: 4. Germline CDR1 is GTSNPN and CDR2 is SVGIG (reference sequence). The CDR3 contains 10 residues. The CDR3 nucleotides are TGTGCCTGGGATCAGGGGGCTGCTTTCTTT. Amino acids: CAWDQGAAFF.

V is TRBV27 and J is TRBJ1-1; no clear D gene. Looked up from germline, CDR1 is MNHEY and CDR2 is SMNVEV (reference sequence). Trimming shortened V by 7 bases and J by 1 base, and 10 bases separated the two germline ends. The CDR3 covers 13 residues. The chain's CDR3 is CASTRPGNTEAFF. CDR3 bases: TGTGCCAGCACCCGTCCCGGGAACACTGAAGCTTTCTTT.

The chain has TRBV19 and TRBJ1-1; no clear D. This CDR3 comprises 13 residues. CDR1 LNHDA and CDR2 SQIVND come from the germline V gene (reference sequence). V lost 5 bases and J lost 6, with 13 bases in between. CDR3 DNA: TGTGCCAGTAGTTCGCAGGCGCATTCTGAAGCTTTCTTT. This encodes CASSSQAHSEAFF. The whole variable domain, filled in from reference TRBV19 and TRBJ1-1, reads DGGITQSPKYLFRKEGQNVTLSCEQNLNHDAMYWYRQDPGQGLRLIYYSQIVNDFQKGDIAEGYSVSREKKESFPLTVTSAQKNPTAFYLCASSSQAHSEAFFGQGTRLTVV.

The chain carries TRBV18 and TRBJ1-1, with a weak D call TRBD1 (5 bases). In germline, CDR1 is KGHSH, CDR2 LQKENI. Trimming stripped 0 bases from V and 5 bases from J, with 10 bases between. The CDR3 is 14 amino acids. The CDR3, as DNA: TGTGCCAGCTCACCACCCCAAGGACAAACTGAAGCTTTCTTT. This sequence encodes CASSPPQGQTEAFF.

The V and J genes are TRBV29-1 and TRBJ2-2; a possible D gene is TRBD2 (6 bases). This CDR3 spans 13 amino acids. Germline CDR1 SQVTM, CDR2 ANQGSEA. Trimming took 6 bases from V and 6 from J, leaving 14 bases between them. The CDR3 DNA reads TGCAGCGTAGACGGAGGGGTCCCCGGGGAGCTGTTTTTT. Protein sequence: CSVDGGVPGELFF.

The chain carries TRBV30 and TRBJ2-7, with a possible D match to TRBD1 (9 bases). CDR1 and CDR2 from the germline V gene are GTSNPN and SVGIG (reference sequence). The CDR3 sequence is 16 residues long. CDR3 in amino acids: CALTGGERGSSYEQYF. DNA of the CDR3: TGTGCTCTGACAGGGGGTGAGCGGGGGAGCTCCTACGAGCAGTACTTC.

DNA for the CDR3: TGTGCCAGCGCGCGGGGACTAGCGGGGGATACGCAGTATTTT. Amino acid sequence: CASARGLAGDTQYF. J is TRBJ2-3 and V is TRBV7-3; 13 bases align to TRBD2. J lost 6 bases, V lost 8 bases, and 5 bases had no gene match. This CDR3 region has 14 residues. Per germline, CDR1 SGHTA and CDR2 FQGTGA.

The chain has TRBV28 and TRBJ1-4; 7 positions match TRBD1. The junction had 2 bases not matched to a gene; V was cut back by 2 bases and J by 5 bases. This CDR3 comprises 14 residues. In germline, CDR1 is MDHEN, CDR2 SYDVKM. CDR3 region: CASSLGDRNEKLFF. The CDR3 region has the DNA TGTGCCAGCAGTTTAGGGGACAGAAATGAAAAACTGTTTTTT.

The rearrangement links TRBV25-1 to TRBJ1-2; 9 nucleotides agree with TRBD1. In germline, CDR1 is MGHDK, CDR2 SYGVNS. V gave up 3 bases and J gave up 8 bases; unmatched junction bases: 7. The CDR3 runs 14 residues. CDR3 sequence (DNA): TGTGCCAGCAGTGAGGACAGGGGTATGCAAGGCTACACCTTC. It is translated as CASSEDRGMQGYTF.

The chain employs TRBV28 and TRBJ2-1, with 13 nucleotides matching TRBD2. With 6 bases clipped from V and 4 bases from J, the junction kept 15 bases outside the gene matches. CDR3 length equals 19 residues. Per germline, CDR1 MDHEN and CDR2 SYDVKM. CDR3 nucleotide sequence: TGTGCCAGCAGCCGTCCGCCCCCCCGGGGACTAGCGGGGTACAATGAGCAGTTCTTC. It codes for CASSRPPPRGLAGYNEQFF.

J is TRBJ1-2 and V is TRBV28; D might be TRBD1 (6 bases). This CDR3 region has 15 residues. V was clipped by 2 bases and J by 4 bases, with 14 bases between them. The germline V gene encodes CDR1 MDHEN and CDR2 SYDVKM. The CDR3 nucleotides read TGTGCCAGCAGTTTAAATCAACAGGGATCCTATGGCTACACCTTC. This encodes CASSLNQQGSYGYTF.

The chain has TRBV28 and TRBJ2-3; 8 bases map to TRBD2. CDR1 is MDHEN and CDR2 is SYDVKM in the germline V gene. This CDR3 has 15 amino acids. V was pared by 7 bases and J by 3 bases, with 9 bases of the junction left unmatched. This chain's CDR3 is CASTGVAGFTDTQYF. In DNA, the CDR3 is TGTGCCAGCACAGGTGTAGCGGGATTTACAGATACGCAGTATTTT. Variable domain in full (rest from reference TRBV28 and TRBJ2-3): DVKVTQSSRYLVKRTGEKVFLECVQDMDHENMFWYRQDPGLGLRLIYFSYDVKMKEKGDIPEGYSVSREKKERFSLILESASTNQTSMYLCASTGVAGFTDTQYFGPGTRLTVL.

This sequence joins TRBV5-4 and TRBJ2-7; TRBD2 matches 11 bases. The germline CDR1 and CDR2 sequences are SGHNT and YYREEE (reference sequence). The junction had 9 bases not matched to a gene; V was cut back by 4 bases and J by 6 bases. This CDR3 is 15 amino acids long. The CDR3 region has the DNA TGTGCCAGCAGCCCCATGACTAGCGGGAAGGGCGAGCAGTACTTC. Its protein product is CASSPMTSGKGEQYF. Combining the CDR3 with reference TRBV5-4 and TRBJ2-7 gives the whole variable domain ETGVTQSPTHLIKTRGQQVTLRCSSQSGHNTVSWYQQALGQGPQFIFQYYREEENGRGNFPPRFSGLQFPNYSSELNVNALELDDSALYLCASSPMTSGKGEQYFGPGTRLTVT.

This clone was recorded a few times. The V and J genes are TRBV4-2 and TRBJ1-1, with D unresolved. Trimming cost V 4 bases and J 0 bases, with 9 bases left between them. CDR1 LGHNA and CDR2 YNFKEQ come from the germline V gene. The length of the CDR3 is 14 residues. Written as DNA, the CDR3 is TGTGCCAGCAGCCTTAATCAGGTGAACACTGAAGCTTTCTTT. Protein sequence: CASSLNQVNTEAFF.

About this clone itself: The sample carries other DNA sequences with the same CDR3. The chain couples TRBV20-1 to TRBJ1-5; perhaps TRBD1 as D (5 bases). V lost 3 bases, J lost 3 bases, and 15 bases lay in between. CDR1 is DFQATT, CDR2 SNEGSKA, per germline (reference sequence). The CDR3 is 15 amino acids. The CDR3: CSASIGGGTNQPQHF. The DNA for the CDR3 is TGCAGTGCTAGTATTGGCGGGGGAACCAATCAGCCCCAGCATTTT.

The chain carries TRBV7-9 and TRBJ1-1; 9 positions agree with TRBD1. CDR3 size: 14 residues. The germline V gene has CDR1 SEHNR and CDR2 FQNEAQ (reference sequence). The V and J ends lost 3 bases and 3 bases, in that order; junction bases with no gene match: 2. CDR3 DNA sequence: TGTGCCAGCAGCTTGACAGGGGGGTACACTGAAGCTTTCTTT. Encoded protein: CASSLTGGYTEAFF.

The chain's CDR3 is CASSLAGGYNEQFF. Written as DNA, the CDR3 is TGTGCCAGCAGCTTAGCGGGAGGCTACAATGAGCAGTTCTTC. The genes are TRBV11-3 and TRBJ2-1; 7 positions agree with TRBD2. CDR3 length: 14 residues. Per the germline V gene, CDR1 is SGHNT and CDR2 is YENEEA. V lost 1 base and J lost 3; bases outside the gene matches: 0.

CDR3: CATFGQGTEAFF. The CDR3 region has the DNA TGCGCCACCTTCGGCCAGGGTACTGAAGCTTTCTTT. The chain uses TRBV10-2 and TRBJ1-1; D is possibly TRBD1 (5 bases). Trimming pared 10 bases from V and 5 bases from J, leaving 14 bases between. Germline V gene data show CDR1 as WSHSY and CDR2 as SAAADI. The CDR3 spans 12 residues.